This section outlines one TCR beta chain sequence together with its context. Antigen specificity is unknown. The source of the sample is a study of T cell responses to AZD1222 COVID-19 vaccine. Study outcomes and limitations: Nearly half of spike-specific TCRs reportedly target variant regions that are unmutated in the B.1.351 and B.1.1.7 variants.

This table comes from immunoSEQ multiplex PCR, and its TCRdb copy is limited to in-frame clones, with some not included. The sample shows nearly 95,000 clones, 90% of them seen only once. The CDR3 runs to 10 residues. This TCR derives from an adult in good health. This sequence joins TRBV21-1 and TRBJ1-5. TRBV21-1 has pseudogene status. The sequences come from peripheral blood, collected on day 0 of AZD1222 vaccination. The CDR3 here is CASLFLAQHF. CDR3 sequence (DNA): TGTGCCAGCCTATTTTTGGCCCAGCATTTT.